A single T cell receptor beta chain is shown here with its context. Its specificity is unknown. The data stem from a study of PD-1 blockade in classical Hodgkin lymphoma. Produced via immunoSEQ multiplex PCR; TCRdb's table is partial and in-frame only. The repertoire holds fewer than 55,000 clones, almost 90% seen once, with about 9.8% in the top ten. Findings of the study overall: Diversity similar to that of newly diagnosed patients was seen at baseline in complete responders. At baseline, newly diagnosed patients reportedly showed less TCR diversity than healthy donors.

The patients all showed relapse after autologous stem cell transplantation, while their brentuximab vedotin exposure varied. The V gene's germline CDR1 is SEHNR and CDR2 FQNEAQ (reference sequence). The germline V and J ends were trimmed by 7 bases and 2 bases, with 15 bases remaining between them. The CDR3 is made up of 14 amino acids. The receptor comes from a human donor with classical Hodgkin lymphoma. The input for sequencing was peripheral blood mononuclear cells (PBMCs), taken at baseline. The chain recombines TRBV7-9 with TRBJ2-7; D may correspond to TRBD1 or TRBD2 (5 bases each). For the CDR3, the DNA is TGTGCCAGCAACGCTAGGGACGGAACCTACGAGCAGTACTTC. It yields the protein CASNARDGTYEQYF. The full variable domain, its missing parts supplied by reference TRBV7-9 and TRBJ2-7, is DTGVSQNPRHKITKRGQNVTFRCDPISEHNRLYWYRQTLGQGPEFLTYFQNEAQLEKSRLLSDRFSAERPKGSFSTLEIQRTEQGDSAMYLCASNARDGTYEQYFGPGTRLTVT.